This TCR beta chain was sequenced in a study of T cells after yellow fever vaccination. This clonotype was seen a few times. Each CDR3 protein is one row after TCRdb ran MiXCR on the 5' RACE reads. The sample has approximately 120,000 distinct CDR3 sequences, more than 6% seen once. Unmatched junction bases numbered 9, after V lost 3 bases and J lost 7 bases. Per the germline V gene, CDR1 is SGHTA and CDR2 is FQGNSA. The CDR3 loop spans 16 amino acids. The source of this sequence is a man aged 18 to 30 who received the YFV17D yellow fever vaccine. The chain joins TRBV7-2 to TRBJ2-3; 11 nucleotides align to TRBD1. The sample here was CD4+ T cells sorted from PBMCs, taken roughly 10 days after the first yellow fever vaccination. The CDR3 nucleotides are TGTGCCAGCAGCTTGCGGGGGGACAGGGGGAGGAATACGCAGTATTTT. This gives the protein CASSLRGDRGRNTQYF.